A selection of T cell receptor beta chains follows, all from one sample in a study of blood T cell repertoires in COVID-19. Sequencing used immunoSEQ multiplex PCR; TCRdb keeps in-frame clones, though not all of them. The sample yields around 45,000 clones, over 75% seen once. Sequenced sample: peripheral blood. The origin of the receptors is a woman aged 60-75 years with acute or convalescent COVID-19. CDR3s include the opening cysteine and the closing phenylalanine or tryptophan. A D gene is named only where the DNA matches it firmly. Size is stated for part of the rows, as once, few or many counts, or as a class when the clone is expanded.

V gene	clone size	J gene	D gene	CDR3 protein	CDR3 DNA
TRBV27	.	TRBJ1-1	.	CASSLSTQITEAFF	TGTGCCAGCAGTTTATCTACACAGATCACTGAAGCTTTCTTT
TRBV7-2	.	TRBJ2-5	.	CASNNPRGLAETQYF	TGTGCCAGCAACAACCCCCGAGGGCTAGCAGAGACCCAGTACTTC
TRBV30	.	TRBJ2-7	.	CAWSAPPPNSYEQYF	TGTGCCTGGAGTGCCCCTCCCCCTAATTCCTACGAGCAGTACTTC
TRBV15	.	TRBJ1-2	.	CATSESGDGYGYTF	TGTGCCACCAGCGAATCAGGGGATGGCTATGGCTACACCTTC
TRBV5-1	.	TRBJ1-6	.	CASSAKGGSPLHF	TGCGCCAGCAGCGCAAAAGGGGGTTCACCCCTCCACTTT
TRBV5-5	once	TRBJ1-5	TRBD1	CASSPDRVGNQPQHF	TGTGCCAGCAGCCCCGACAGGGTTGGCAATCAGCCCCAGCATTTT
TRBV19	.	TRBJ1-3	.	CATDFGGTGNTIYF	TGTGCCACTGATTTTGGGGGGACTGGAAACACCATATATTTT
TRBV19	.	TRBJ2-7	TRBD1	CASSTRQGPYEQYF	TGTGCCAGTAGTACTAGACAGGGTCCATACGAGCAGTACTTC
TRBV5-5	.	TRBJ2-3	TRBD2	CASSLAGGPTDTQYF	TGTGCCAGCAGCCTAGCGGGGGGGCCGACAGATACGCAGTATTTT
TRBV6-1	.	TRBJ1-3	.	CASSEREGFTGNTIYF	TGTGCCAGCAGTGAACGGGAGGGCTTTACTGGAAACACCATATATTTT
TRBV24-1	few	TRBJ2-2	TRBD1	CATSGWDRENTGELFF	TGTGCCACCAGTGGTTGGGACAGGGAGAACACCGGGGAGCTGTTTTTT
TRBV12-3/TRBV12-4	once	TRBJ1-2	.	CASSPGGLGYTF	TGTGCCAGCAGTCCCGGCGGGCTTGGCTACACCTTC
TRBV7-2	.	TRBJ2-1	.	CASSLSGPNNEQFF	TGTGCCAGCAGCTTGAGCGGGCCAAACAATGAGCAGTTCTTC
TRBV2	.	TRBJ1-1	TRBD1	CASILPGTGGEAFF	TGTGCCAGCATCCTCCCCGGGACAGGGGGTGAAGCTTTCTTT
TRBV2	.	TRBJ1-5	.	CASSPGGDQPQHF	TGTGCCAGCAGCCCTGGGGGGGATCAGCCCCAGCATTTT
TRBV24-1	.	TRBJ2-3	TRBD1	CATSDQRTGGTDTQYF	TGTGCCACCAGTGATCAACGGACAGGTGGCACAGATACGCAGTATTTT
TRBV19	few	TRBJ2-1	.	CASSRVRNEQFF	TGTGCCAGTAGCAGGGTAAGAAATGAGCAGTTCTTC
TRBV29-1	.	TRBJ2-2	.	CSVAGSNTGELFF	TGCAGCGTTGCAGGGTCGAACACCGGGGAGCTGTTTTTT
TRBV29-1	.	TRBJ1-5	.	CSVATGGDQPQHF	TGCAGCGTTGCGACGGGGGGGGATCAGCCCCAGCATTTT
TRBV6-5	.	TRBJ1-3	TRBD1	CASSYPGQGAGNTIYF	TGTGCCAGCAGTTACCCCGGACAGGGGGCTGGAAACACCATATATTTT
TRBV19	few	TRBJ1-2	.	CASSIGMQASGGYTF	TGTGCCAGTAGTATAGGTATGCAGGCCTCAGGTGGCTACACCTTC
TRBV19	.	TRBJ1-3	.	CASSESSRNTIYF	TGTGCCAGTTCCGAGTCCTCCCGAAACACCATATATTTT
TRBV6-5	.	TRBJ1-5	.	CASIAEINQPQHF	TGTGCCAGCATAGCGGAAATTAATCAGCCCCAGCATTTT
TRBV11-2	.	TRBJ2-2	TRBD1	CASWGQGRTGELFF	TGTGCCAGTTGGGGACAGGGGAGAACCGGGGAGCTGTTTTTT
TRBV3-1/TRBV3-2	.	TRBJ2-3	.	CASRPSLASDTQYF	TGTGCCAGCAGGCCCTCGCTAGCATCGGATACGCAGTATTTT
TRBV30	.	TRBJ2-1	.	CAWSVKDSSSYNEQFF	TGTGCCTGGAGTGTTAAGGACTCGAGCTCCTACAATGAGCAGTTCTTC
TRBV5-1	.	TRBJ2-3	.	CASSSGLPGDTQYF	TGCGCCAGCAGCTCGGGACTCCCGGGCGATACGCAGTATTTT
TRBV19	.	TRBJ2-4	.	CASTGVDKNIQYF	TGTGCCAGTACGGGGGTAGATAAAAACATTCAGTACTTC
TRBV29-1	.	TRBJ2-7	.	CSVRAGNSYEQYF	TGCAGCGTCAGAGCAGGAAACTCCTACGAGCAGTACTTC
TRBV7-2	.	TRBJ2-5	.	CASSRTGFETQYF	TGTGCCAGCAGCCGAACGGGATTTGAGACCCAGTACTTC
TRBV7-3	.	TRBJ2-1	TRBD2	CASSLRGLSYNEQFF	TGTGCCAGCAGCTTAAGGGGACTAAGCTACAATGAGCAGTTCTTC
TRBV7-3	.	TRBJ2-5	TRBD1	CASSLGGQGGETQYF	TGTGCCAGCAGCTTAGGAGGACAGGGTGGGGAGACCCAGTACTTC
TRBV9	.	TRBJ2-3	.	CASSVGEASTDTQYF	TGTGCCAGCAGCGTAGGAGAAGCTAGCACAGATACGCAGTATTTT
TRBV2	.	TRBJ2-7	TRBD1	CASSPGTGLSYEQYF	TGTGCCAGCAGCCCCGGGACAGGACTCTCCTACGAGCAGTACTTC
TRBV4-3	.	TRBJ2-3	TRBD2	CASSQGEPLAGATDTQYF	TGCGCCAGCAGCCAAGGGGAACCACTAGCGGGGGCAACAGATACGCAGTATTTT
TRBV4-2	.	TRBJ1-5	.	CASSQAESGGGQPQHF	TGTGCCAGCAGCCAAGCCGAGTCGGGGGGAGGTCAGCCCCAGCATTTT
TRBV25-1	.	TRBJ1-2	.	CATEGGNGYTF	TGTGCCACAGAGGGTGGGAATGGCTACACCTTC
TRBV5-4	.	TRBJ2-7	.	CASRFGQGGDEQYF	TGTGCCAGCAGGTTTGGACAGGGAGGGGACGAGCAGTACTTC
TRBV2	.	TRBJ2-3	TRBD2	CASSDGTTSTDTQYF	TGTGCCAGCAGTGACGGGACTACTAGCACAGATACGCAGTATTTT
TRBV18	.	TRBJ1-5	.	CASSSQGDQPQHF	TGTGCCAGCTCATCACAGGGAGATCAGCCCCAGCATTTT
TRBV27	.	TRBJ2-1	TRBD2	CASSNRGLAGGNEQFF	TGTGCCAGCAGTAATCGGGGACTAGCGGGGGGCAATGAGCAGTTCTTC
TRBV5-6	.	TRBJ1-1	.	CASSLRQSKPSQAFF	TGTGCCAGCAGCTTGCGACAGAGTAAGCCGTCCCAAGCTTTCTTT
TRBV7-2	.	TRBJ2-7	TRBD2	CASSFTSGGYEQYF	TGTGCCAGCAGCTTTACTAGCGGGGGCTACGAGCAGTACTTC
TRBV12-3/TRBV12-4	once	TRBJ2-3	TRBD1	CAIVTGATDTQYF	TGTGCCATCGTGACAGGGGCCACAGATACGCAGTATTTT
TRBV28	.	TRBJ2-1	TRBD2	CASSLGGPNEQFF	TGTGCCAGCAGTTTGGGAGGGCCCAATGAGCAGTTCTTC
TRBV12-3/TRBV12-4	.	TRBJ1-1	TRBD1	CASSQTGEAFF	TGTGCCAGCAGTCAGACAGGGGAAGCTTTCTTT
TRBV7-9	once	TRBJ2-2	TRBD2	CASASGGPYTGELFF	TGTGCCAGCGCCTCGGGGGGTCCGTACACCGGGGAGCTGTTTTTT
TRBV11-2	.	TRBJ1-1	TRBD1	CASSFTKDRYGEAFF	TGTGCCAGCAGCTTCACTAAGGACAGGTACGGTGAAGCTTTCTTT
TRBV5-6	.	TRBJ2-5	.	CASSLNRGQTQYF	TGTGCCAGCAGCTTGAATAGGGGTCAGACCCAGTACTTC
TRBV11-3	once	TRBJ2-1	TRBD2	CASSPERGPRNEQFF	TGTGCCAGCAGCCCGGAGCGGGGGCCACGCAATGAGCAGTTCTTC